These 18 T cell receptor beta chains share one sample of origin, sequenced in a study of T-cell reconstitution after alpha-beta-depleted transplantation in children. TCRbeta library construction was performed incorporating unique molecular identifiers. From the PCR reads, TCRdb called clonotypes with MiXCR, one entry per CDR3 protein. This table has around 440,000 distinct CDR3 sequences, 10% appearing once. Specimen: PBMCs, collected before TCRalphabeta/CD19-depleted stem cell transplant. The source of these receptors is a child aged 2-15 years with inherited bone marrow failure, due to receive a stem cell transplant.

Of note for this clonotype: A clone one base away is much larger, so this may be a read error. This rearrangement joins TRBV27 to TRBJ2-7, with TRBD1 matching over 9 bases. Germline V CDR1 and CDR2: MNHEY, SMNVEV (reference sequence). This CDR3 has 15 residues. DNA of the CDR3: TGTTCCAGCAGTTTCCAACAGGGGGCTCAGGGCGAGCAGTACTTC. Translation gives CSSSFQQGAQGEQYF.

The V call is TRBV7-9, the J call TRBJ1-1; D call uncertain. Between the trimmed V and J ends, which lost 1 base and 8 bases, there was a span of 11 bases. The germline gives CDR1 SEHNR, CDR2 FQNEAQ (reference sequence). The CDR3 is 13 residues long. CDR3 residues: CASSLVEAVEAFF. The DNA of the CDR3 is TGTGCCAGCAGCTTAGTGGAAGCAGTCGAAGCTTTCTTT. Combining the CDR3 with reference TRBV7-9 and TRBJ1-1 gives the whole variable domain DTGVSQNPRHKITKRGQNVTFRCDPISEHNRLYWYRQTLGQGPEFLTYFQNEAQLEKSRLLSDRFSAERPKGSFSTLEIQRTEQGDSAMYLCASSLVEAVEAFFGQGTRLTVV.

The sample holds many counts of this clonotype. V gene TRBV12-3 or TRBV12-4 combines with J gene TRBJ2-7; a possible D gene is TRBD2 (5 bases). Deletions cut 6 bases from V and 0 bases from J, with 12 bases between. This CDR3 spans 14 amino acids. The CDR3 DNA reads as TGTGCCAGCAGAATAGGACTTAGCTCCTACGAGCAGTACTTC. Translation: CASRIGLSSYEQYF.

As to this clonotype: A much more abundant neighbour one base away suggests this may be a read error. V gene TRBV12-3 or TRBV12-4 combines with J gene TRBJ1-5; 7 positions agree with TRBD1. The CDR3 extends over 14 amino acids. The CDR3 region has the DNA TGTGCCAGCAGTCGGACAGGACGCAATCAGACCCAGCATTTT. As protein: CASSRTGRNQTQHF.

As regards this clonotype: It may be a read error: a sequence one base away is much more abundant. The gene calls are TRBV15 and TRBJ2-3; no firm D call. CDR3 length equals 14 residues. The germline gives CDR1 LNHNV, CDR2 YYDKDF (reference sequence). Here the CDR3 reads CATSRDPLVQSPIF. The CDR3 DNA reads as TGTGCCACCAGCAGAGACCCCTTAGTCCAGAGTCCCATTTTT.

Ten or more counts support this clonotype. The CDR3 protein is CASRTGIRGPLGNSPLHF. The CDR3, as DNA: TGTGCCAGCAGAACGGGGATCCGGGGGCCCCTGGGTAATTCACCCCTCCACTTT. The chain combines TRBV12-3 or TRBV12-4 with TRBJ1-6; a weak D match, TRBD1 (6 bases). Trimming pared 6 bases from V and 6 bases from J, leaving 24 bases between. The CDR3 is made up of 18 amino acids.

V is TRBV29-1 and J is TRBJ2-1, with D hard to call. This CDR3 comprises 11 residues. V was clipped by 3 bases and J by 16 bases, with 16 bases between them. The germline gives CDR1 SQVTM, CDR2 ANQGSEA. The CDR3, as DNA: TGCAGCGTTGATGTCCTAGTGACACGATTCTTC. It specifies CSVDVLVTRFF.

The chain recombines TRBV4-1 with TRBJ1-1, with D possibly matching TRBD1 (6 bases). Germline V gene sequence: CDR1 MGHRA, CDR2 YSYEKL. The CDR3 runs to 12 residues. V shed 3 bases and J shed 11 bases, with 13 bases lying between them. Written as DNA, the CDR3 is TGCGCCAGCAGCCACGGGGACATTGGGGCTTTCTTT. Protein product: CASSHGDIGAFF.

The sample holds a few counts of this clonotype. V is TRBV27 and J is TRBJ2-7; D uncertain. V lost 2 bases, J lost 6 bases, and 14 bases lay in between. The CDR3 is 14 residues long. Germline-derived CDR1 and CDR2 are MNHEY and SMNVEV (reference sequence). For the CDR3, the DNA is TGTGCCAGCAGTTTAGTAGGGCGGCAAGGCGAGCAGTACTTC. Protein: CASSLVGRQGEQYF.

This clonotype was found many times. The gene calls are TRBV28 and TRBJ2-5, with a possible D match to TRBD1 (6 bases). The CDR3 has 12 residues. V was trimmed by 6 bases and J by 3 bases, leaving 8 bases between them. The germline V gene has CDR1 MDHEN and CDR2 SYDVKM. In nucleotides, the CDR3 is TGTGCCAGCAGCCGACAGGAAGAGACCCAGTACTTC. This gives the protein CASSRQEETQYF. Using reference TRBV28 and TRBJ2-5 for the parts outside the CDR3, the full variable domain is DVKVTQSSRYLVKRTGEKVFLECVQDMDHENMFWYRQDPGLGLRLIYFSYDVKMKEKGDIPEGYSVSREKKERFSLILESASTNQTSMYLCASSRQEETQYFGPGTRLLVL.

Notes on this clonotype: A read error may be the cause here, since a much bigger clone is one base away. This chain connects TRBV6-1 to TRBJ2-2; TRBD2 agrees at 12 bases. This CDR3 is 18 amino acids long. Germline loops: CDR1 MNHNS, CDR2 SASEGT. The ends lost 7 bases at V and 4 bases at J; junction bases unmatched: 13. CDR3 amino acids: CASNKARKGLAGTGELFF. As DNA, the CDR3 is TGTGCCAGCAATAAGGCCCGGAAGGGACTAGCGGGCACCGGGGAGCTGTTTTTT.

Regarding this clonotype: It may be a read error: a sequence one base away is much more abundant. The gene calls are TRBV29-1 and TRBJ2-7; D remains ambiguous. The V end was cut by 8 bases, the J end by 3 bases, with 14 bases between. The germline gives CDR1 SQVTM, CDR2 ANQGSEA. CDR3 size: 12 residues. DNA for the CDR3: TGCAGCACCCTTACAGTGAGCTACGAGCAGTACTTC. Its protein product is CSTLTVSYEQYF.

This clonotype was found many times. V usage is TRBV27 and J usage is TRBJ1-5, with D perhaps TRBD1 (6 bases). Per the germline V gene, CDR1 is MNHEY and CDR2 is SMNVEV (reference sequence). V dropped 8 bases and J dropped 2 bases, with 16 bases sitting between them. The CDR3 has 15 amino acids. CDR3 in DNA: TGTGCCAGCGGCGTAGGGGGTAAGGGCAATCAGCCCCAGCATTTT. Protein: CASGVGGKGNQPQHF.

A few counts support this clonotype. This chain uses TRBV15 with TRBJ1-5, with unresolved D. This CDR3 is built from 14 residues. Germline lookup yields CDR1 LNHNV and CDR2 YYDKDF (reference sequence). V was shortened by 5 bases and J by 2 bases, with 10 bases between the two germline ends. The CDR3 region has the DNA TGTGCCACCAGCCGGCACGGTGGCAATCAGCCCCAGCATTTT. It yields the protein CATSRHGGNQPQHF.

V gene TRBV20-1 combines with J gene TRBJ2-2; D perhaps matches TRBD2 (6 bases). V was pared by 0 bases and J by 6 bases, with 17 bases between. From germline, CDR1 is DFQATT and CDR2 SNEGSKA (reference sequence). The CDR3 has 16 amino acids. The CDR3 region is CSARDPTGAQPGELFF. The CDR3, as DNA: TGCAGTGCTAGAGATCCGACGGGAGCGCAGCCCGGGGAGCTGTTTTTT.

Many counts were recorded for this clonotype. The V gene is TRBV5-1, the J gene TRBJ2-3; unclear D gene. The germline V and J ends were trimmed by 3 bases and 2 bases, with 13 bases remaining between them. Per germline, CDR1 SGHRS and CDR2 YFSETQ. CDR3 length: 15 residues. The CDR3 DNA follows: TGCGCCAGCAGCTATACCCCGATCCCCACAGATACGCAGTATTTT. Its translation: CASSYTPIPTDTQYF.

The chain has TRBV6-1 and TRBJ2-7; D uncertain. Germline CDR1 reads MNHNS; CDR2 reads SASEGT. The ends were cut back, 5 bases at V and 3 bases at J, with 14 bases in the middle. This CDR3 has 14 amino acids. The DNA for the CDR3 is TGTGCCAGCAGTCGGAACCCCCGAAACTACGAGCAGTACTTC. Translating gives CASSRNPRNYEQYF.

This clonotype was detected ten times or more. Here the CDR3 reads CASSLFTLTGNFGTEAFF. The CDR3 DNA sequence: TGTGCCAGCAGTTTATTTACCTTGACAGGGAATTTTGGCACTGAAGCTTTCTTT. This rearrangement joins TRBV27 to TRBJ1-1; the match to TRBD1 covers 7 bases. The CDR3 has 18 amino acids. Looked up from germline, CDR1 is MNHEY and CDR2 is SMNVEV (reference sequence). V lost 1 base, J lost 4 bases, and 15 bases stayed unmatched.